These 3 T cell receptor beta chains share one sample of origin, sequenced in a study of T cells in Graves' hyperthyroidism and ophthalmopathy. The investigators amplified TCR beta CDR3 regions from RNA transcripts. The HTBI primer set drove a first-round RT-PCR of the TCR CDR3. One entry per CDR3 protein, called by TCRdb with MiXCR from the multiplex PCR reads. Here the sample spans approximately 490,000 distinct CDR3 sequences, roughly 22% being singletons. The sample consisted of blood. These receptors all come from a woman aged 70-85 years with Graves' ophthalmopathy.

The sample holds a few counts of this clonotype. The rearrangement uses TRBV25-1 and TRBJ1-4; no definite D call. The CDR3 has 16 residues. From germline, CDR1 is MGHDK and CDR2 SYGVNS. Trimming cost V 1 base and J 7 bases, with 16 bases left between them. The CDR3 region has the DNA TGTGCCAGCAGTGAATGGTCCCCAGGCAAGGGTGAAAAACTGTTTTTT. Its protein product is CASSEWSPGKGEKLFF.

This clonotype was found a few times. V gene TRBV7-3 combines with J gene TRBJ2-5, with 8 bases lining up with TRBD2. The CDR3 runs 15 residues. J gave up 5 bases and V 2 bases, and 7 bases lay outside the gene matches. CDR1 is SGHTA and CDR2 is FQGTGA in the germline V gene. This chain's CDR3 is CASSLREGGRETQYF. The DNA for the CDR3 is TGTGCCAGCAGCTTACGAGAGGGCGGGAGGGAGACCCAGTACTTC.

The chain carries TRBV11-3 and TRBJ2-3; D ambiguous. Deletions cut 4 bases from V and 2 bases from J, with 7 bases between. This CDR3 is 13 amino acids long. Germline CDR1 reads SGHNT; CDR2 reads YENEEA. CDR3 nucleotide sequence: TGTGCCAGCAGCTCCACTATCACAGATACGCAGTATTTT. This translates into CASSSTITDTQYF.